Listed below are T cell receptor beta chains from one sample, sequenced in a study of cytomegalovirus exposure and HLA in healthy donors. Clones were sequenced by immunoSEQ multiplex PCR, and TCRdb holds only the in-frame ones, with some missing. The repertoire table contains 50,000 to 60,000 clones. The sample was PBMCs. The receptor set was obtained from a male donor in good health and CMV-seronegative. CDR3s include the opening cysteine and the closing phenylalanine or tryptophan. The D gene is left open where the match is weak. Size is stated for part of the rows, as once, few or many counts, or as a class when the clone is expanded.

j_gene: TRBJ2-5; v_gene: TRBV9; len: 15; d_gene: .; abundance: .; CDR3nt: TGTGCCAGCAGCGTAGAAGGGCAGGGAAAAGAGACCCAGTACTTC; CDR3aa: CASSVEGQGKETQYF
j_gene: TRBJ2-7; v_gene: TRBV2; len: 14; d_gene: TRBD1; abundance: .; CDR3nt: TGTGCCAGCTCTCGGGGACAGGGATCGGGCGAGCAGTACTTC; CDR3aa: CASSRGQGSGEQYF
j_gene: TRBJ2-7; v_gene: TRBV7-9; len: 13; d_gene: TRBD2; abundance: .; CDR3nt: TGTGCCAGCAGTAGCGGGAGGGCCTACGAGCAGTACTTC; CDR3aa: CASSSGRAYEQYF
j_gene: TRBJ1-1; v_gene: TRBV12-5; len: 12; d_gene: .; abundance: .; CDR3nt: TGTGCTAGTGGTTTGGGAACAGGGGAAGCTTTCTTT; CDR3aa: CASGLGTGEAFF
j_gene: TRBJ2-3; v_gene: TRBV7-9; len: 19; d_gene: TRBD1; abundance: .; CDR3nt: TGTGCCAGCAGCTTAAAACCGGGACAGGGCCGAGGGGGGGCAGATACGCAGTATTTT; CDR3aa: CASSLKPGQGRGGADTQYF
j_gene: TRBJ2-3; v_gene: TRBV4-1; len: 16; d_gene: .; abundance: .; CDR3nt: TGCGCCAGCAGCCAAGACCGGGGTGCGTCCACAGATACGCAGTATTTT; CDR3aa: CASSQDRGASTDTQYF
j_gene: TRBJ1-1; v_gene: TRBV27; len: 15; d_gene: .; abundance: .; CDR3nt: TGTGCCAGCAGTGGGTATCAGGGAATGAACACTGAAGCTTTCTTT; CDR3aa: CASSGYQGMNTEAFF
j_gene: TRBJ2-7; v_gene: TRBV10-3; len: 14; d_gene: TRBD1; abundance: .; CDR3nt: TGTGCCATCAGTAACCGGACAGGGTATACCGAGCAGTACTTC; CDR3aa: CAISNRTGYTEQYF
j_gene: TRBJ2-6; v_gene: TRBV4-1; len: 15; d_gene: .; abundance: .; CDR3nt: TGCGCCAGCAGCCAAGCATTTCCTGGGGCCAACGTCCTGACTTTC; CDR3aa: CASSQAFPGANVLTF
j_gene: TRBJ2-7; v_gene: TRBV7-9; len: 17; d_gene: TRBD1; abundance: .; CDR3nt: TGTGCCAGCAGCTCCCCCGTGACAGGGGCTACCGCCTACGAGCAGTACTTC; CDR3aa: CASSSPVTGATAYEQYF
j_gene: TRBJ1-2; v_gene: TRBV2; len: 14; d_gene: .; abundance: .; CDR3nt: TGTGCCAGCAGACCGACATCTACAAGCTATGGCTACACCTTC; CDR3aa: CASRPTSTSYGYTF
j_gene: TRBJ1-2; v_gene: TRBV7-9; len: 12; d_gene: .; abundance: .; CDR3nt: TGTGCCAGCAGCTTACCCAGCTATGGCTACACCTTC; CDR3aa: CASSLPSYGYTF
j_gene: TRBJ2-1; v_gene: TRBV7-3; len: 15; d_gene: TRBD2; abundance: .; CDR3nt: TGTGCCAGCAGCTTAACGGGCGGGAGGGCCCATGAGCAGTTCTTC; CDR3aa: CASSLTGGRAHEQFF
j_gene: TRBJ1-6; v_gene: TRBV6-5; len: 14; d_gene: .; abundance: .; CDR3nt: TGTGCCAGCAGACAACGGGCAGGGGAATCACCCCTCCACTTT; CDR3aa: CASRQRAGESPLHF
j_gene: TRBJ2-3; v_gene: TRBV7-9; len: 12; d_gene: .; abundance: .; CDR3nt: TGTGCCAGCAGCGTCGGTCCAGATACGCAGTATTTT; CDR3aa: CASSVGPDTQYF
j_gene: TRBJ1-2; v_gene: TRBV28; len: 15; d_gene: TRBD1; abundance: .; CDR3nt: TGTGCCAGCAGTTTCCTGACAGGGAGAGGCTATGGCTACACCTTC; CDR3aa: CASSFLTGRGYGYTF
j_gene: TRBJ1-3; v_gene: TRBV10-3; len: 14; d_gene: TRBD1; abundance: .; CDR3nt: TGTGCCACCACAGGGGCTAACTCTGGAAACACCATATATTTT; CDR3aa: CATTGANSGNTIYF
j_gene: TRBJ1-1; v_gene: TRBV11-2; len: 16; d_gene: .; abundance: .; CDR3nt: TGTGCCAGCAGCTTAGAACTTGGGCAGCGGAGGACTGAAGCTTTCTTT; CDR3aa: CASSLELGQRRTEAFF
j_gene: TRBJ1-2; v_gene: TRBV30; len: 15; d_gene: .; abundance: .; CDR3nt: TGTGCCGGGAGTGTTCTGGGGGCGCGGAACTATGGCTACACCTTC; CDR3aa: CAGSVLGARNYGYTF
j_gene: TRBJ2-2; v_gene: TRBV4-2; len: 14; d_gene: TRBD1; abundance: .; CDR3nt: TGTGCCAGCTCCCTAACAGGGGACACCGGGGAGCTGTTTTTT; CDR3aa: CASSLTGDTGELFF
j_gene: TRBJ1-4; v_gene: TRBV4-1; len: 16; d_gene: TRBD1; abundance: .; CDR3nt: TGCGCCAGCAGCCAAGAGACAGGGACAACTAATGAAAAACTGTTTTTT; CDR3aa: CASSQETGTTNEKLFF
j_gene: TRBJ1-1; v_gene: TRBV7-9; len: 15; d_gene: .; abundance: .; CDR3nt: TGTGCCAGCAGCTTAGACTACGAGGGAGATACTGAAGCTTTCTTT; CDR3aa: CASSLDYEGDTEAFF
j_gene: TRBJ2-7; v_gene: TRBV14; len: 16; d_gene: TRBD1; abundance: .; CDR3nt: TGTGCCGGCAGCCAACGACAGGGGACCCCTGCCTACGAGCAGTACTTC; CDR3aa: CAGSQRQGTPAYEQYF
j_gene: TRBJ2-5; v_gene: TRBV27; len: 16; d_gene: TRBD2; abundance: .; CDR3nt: TGTGCCAGCAGTAAGACTAGCGGGCACCTTCAAGAGACCCAGTACTTC; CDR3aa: CASSKTSGHLQETQYF
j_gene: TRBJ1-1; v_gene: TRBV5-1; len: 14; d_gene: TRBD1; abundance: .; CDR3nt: TGCGCCAGCAGCTGGGGGACAGCGAACACTGAAGCTTTCTTT; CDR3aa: CASSWGTANTEAFF
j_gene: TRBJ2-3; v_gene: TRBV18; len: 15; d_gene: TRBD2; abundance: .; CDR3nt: TGTGCCAGCTCACCTACTAGCGGGAGGCAAGATACGCAGTATTTT; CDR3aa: CASSPTSGRQDTQYF
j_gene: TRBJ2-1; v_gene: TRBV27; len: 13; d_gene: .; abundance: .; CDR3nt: TGTGCCAGCAGTCCCGACAGAGACAATGAGCAGTTCTTC; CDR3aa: CASSPDRDNEQFF
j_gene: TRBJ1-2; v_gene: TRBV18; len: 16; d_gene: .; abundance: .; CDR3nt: TGTGCCAGCTCACCCTCAACGGTTGGACACGACTGTGGCTACACCTTC; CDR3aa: CASSPSTVGHDCGYTF
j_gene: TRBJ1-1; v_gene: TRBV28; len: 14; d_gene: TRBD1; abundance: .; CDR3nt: TGTGCCAGCAGTTTTATAGGACAGGGTTTTGAAGCTTTCTTT; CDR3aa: CASSFIGQGFEAFF
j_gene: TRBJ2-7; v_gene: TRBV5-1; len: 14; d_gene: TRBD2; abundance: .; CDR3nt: TGCGCCAGCAGCTTTAGCGGGGGAGGCAACGAGCAGTACTTC; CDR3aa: CASSFSGGGNEQYF
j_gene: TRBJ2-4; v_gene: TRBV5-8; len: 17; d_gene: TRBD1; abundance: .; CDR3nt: TGTGCCAGCAGCTTCACAGGGGGCGCATATACCAAAAACATTCAGTACTTC; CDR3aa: CASSFTGGAYTKNIQYF
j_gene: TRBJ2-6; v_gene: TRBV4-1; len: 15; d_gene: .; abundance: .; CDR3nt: TGCGCCAGCGGGCCACAAGAAACTGGGGCCAACGTCCTGACTTTC; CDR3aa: CASGPQETGANVLTF
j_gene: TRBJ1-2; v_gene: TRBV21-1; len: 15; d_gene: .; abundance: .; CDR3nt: TGTGCCAGCAGCAAAGAGGAGGGAAGAGACTATGGCTACACCTTC; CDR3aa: CASSKEEGRDYGYTF
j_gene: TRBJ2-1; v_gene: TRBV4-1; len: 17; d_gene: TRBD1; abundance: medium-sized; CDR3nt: TGCGCCAGCAGCAAAGGACGTAGGACAGGTTCGGACAATGAGCAGTTCTTC; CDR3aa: CASSKGRRTGSDNEQFF
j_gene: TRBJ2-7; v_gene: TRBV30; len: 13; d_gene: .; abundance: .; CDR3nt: TGTGCCCCCTGGTTGCGGGGGCGATACGAGCAGTACTTC; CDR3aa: CAPWLRGRYEQYF
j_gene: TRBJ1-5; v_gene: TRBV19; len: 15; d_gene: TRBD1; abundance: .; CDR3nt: TGTGCCAGCAACGAGGACAGGAATAGCAATCAGCCCCAGCATTTT; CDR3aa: CASNEDRNSNQPQHF
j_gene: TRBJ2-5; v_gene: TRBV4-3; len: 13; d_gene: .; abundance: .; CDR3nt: TGCGCCAGCAGCCAAGGTCTATGGGAGACCCAGTACTTC; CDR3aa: CASSQGLWETQYF
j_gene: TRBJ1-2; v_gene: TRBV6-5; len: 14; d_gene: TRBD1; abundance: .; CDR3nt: TGTGCCAGCAGACGGGACAGGGGAGTCTATGGCTACACCTTC; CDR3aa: CASRRDRGVYGYTF
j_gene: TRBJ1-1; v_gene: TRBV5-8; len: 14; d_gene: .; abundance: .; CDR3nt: TGTGCCAGCAGCTTCGTAAACGGGAACACTGAAGCTTTCTTT; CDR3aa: CASSFVNGNTEAFF
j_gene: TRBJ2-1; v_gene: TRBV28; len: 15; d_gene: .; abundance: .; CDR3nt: TGTGCCAGCAGCCTCCCCGGGAGCTCCTACAATGAGCAGTTCTTC; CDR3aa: CASSLPGSSYNEQFF
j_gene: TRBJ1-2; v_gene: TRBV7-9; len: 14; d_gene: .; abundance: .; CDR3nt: TGTGCCAGCAGTAACAGGGTCATTGGCTATGGCTACACCTTC; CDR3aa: CASSNRVIGYGYTF
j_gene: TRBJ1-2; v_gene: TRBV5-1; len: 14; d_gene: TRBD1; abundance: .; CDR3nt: TGCGCCAGCAGCTTGGAAGGGACAGGGTATGGCTACACCTTC; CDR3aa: CASSLEGTGYGYTF
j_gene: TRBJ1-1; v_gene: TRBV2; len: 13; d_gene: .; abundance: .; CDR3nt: TGTGCCAGCAGTGAAACCAGGGAATCTGAAGCTTTCTTT; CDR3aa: CASSETRESEAFF
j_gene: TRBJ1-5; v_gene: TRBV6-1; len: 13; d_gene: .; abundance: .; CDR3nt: TGTGCCAGCGGCAACAGGGAAAATCAGCCCCAGCATTTT; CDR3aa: CASGNRENQPQHF
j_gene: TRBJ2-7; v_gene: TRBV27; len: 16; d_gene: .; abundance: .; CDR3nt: TGTGCCAGCAGTTTAGGTTTGGCCGCAGTGCCCTACGAGCAGTACTTC; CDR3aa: CASSLGLAAVPYEQYF
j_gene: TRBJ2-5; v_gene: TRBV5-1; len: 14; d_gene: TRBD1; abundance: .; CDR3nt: TGCGCCAGTGCACCGGGACAGTACCAAGAGACCCAGTACTTC; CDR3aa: CASAPGQYQETQYF
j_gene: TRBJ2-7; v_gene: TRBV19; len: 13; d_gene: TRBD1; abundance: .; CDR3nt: TGTGCCAGTAGTGAGGGACAGAGTTACGAGCAGTACTTC; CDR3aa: CASSEGQSYEQYF
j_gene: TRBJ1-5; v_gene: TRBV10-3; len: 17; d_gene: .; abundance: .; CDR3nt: TGTGCCATCAGTGAGTCGAAACCGGGGATTAGCAATCAGCCCCAGCATTTT; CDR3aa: CAISESKPGISNQPQHF
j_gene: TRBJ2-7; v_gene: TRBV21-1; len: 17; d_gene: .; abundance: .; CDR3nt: TGTGCCAGCAGCAAAACCCCCGGTCGGGACAGGACCTACGAGCAGTACTTC; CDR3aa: CASSKTPGRDRTYEQYF
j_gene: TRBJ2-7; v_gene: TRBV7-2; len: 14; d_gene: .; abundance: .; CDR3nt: TGTGCCAGCAGCTTAACGGGTCTCGTTGACGAGCAGTACTTC; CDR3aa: CASSLTGLVDEQYF
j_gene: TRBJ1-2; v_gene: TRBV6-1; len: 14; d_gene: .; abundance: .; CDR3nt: TGTGCCAGCAGTGAAGCCGGGGGAGGGGGTGGCTACACCTTC; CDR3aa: CASSEAGGGGGYTF